The 31 T cell receptor delta chains below were found in one sample sequenced in a study of Vδ1+ human thymocytes. Study-wide points: In the thymus, TRG and TRD repertoires looked highly polyclonal with Gaussian CDR3 lengths.

Sequences come from RNA converted to cDNA by reverse transcription. CDR3 amplicons came from multiplex PCR with pooled V-gene forward and constant-region reverse primers. TCRdb re-called the multiplex PCR reads via CATT. The data show 70,000 or so delta-chain clones, around 34% seen once. No antigens are known for them. Sequenced sample: Vdelta1+ gamma-delta thymocytes from the thymus. Documented subset: FACS-sorted CD3+ TCRalphabeta- TCRVdelta1+ TCRVdelta2- thymocytes. The receptors here all came from a boy in the first two years of life who had congenital heart surgery.

This clone was detected a few times. The V gene is TRDV3, the J gene TRDJ1, with TRDD3 identical over 12 bases. The V gene end was trimmed by 4 bases and the J gene end by 0 bases; junction bases not matched to a gene: 45. CDR3 length: 28 residues. Germline loops: CDR1 TVYSNPD, CDR2 GDNSRS (reference sequence). In DNA form, the CDR3 reads TGTGCCTCCCGGCCTTCCTACAGGGGCCACTGGGGGATACCCCCGAACGTGACCCCCAACTCCGACACCGATAAACTCATCTTT. This gives the protein CASRPSYRGHWGIPPNVTPNSDTDKLIF.

This clone was counted between two and nine times. V is TRDV1 and J is TRDJ1; D gene unclear. CDR1 and CDR2 from the germline V gene are TSWWSYY and QGS. Between the trimmed V and J ends, which lost 4 bases and 1 base, there was a span of 19 bases. This CDR3 has 17 residues. The CDR3 DNA reads as TGTGCTCTTGGGGCTCTCCCTGTGACGGTACCCACCGATAAACTCATCTTT. Translating gives CALGALPVTVPTDKLIF.

The chain recombines TRDV1 with TRDJ1; D is ambiguous. The CDR3 loop spans 14 amino acids. Germline-derived CDR1 and CDR2 are TSWWSYY and QGS. V was shortened by 8 bases and J by 9 bases, with 22 bases between the two germline ends. CDR3 region: CALSSSLMRPELIF. The CDR3 DNA is TGTGCTCTTTCCTCGTCCCTAATGCGACCGGAACTCATCTTT.

The rearrangement joins TRDV1 to TRDJ1; perhaps TRDD2 as D (7 bases). V shed 0 bases and J shed 8 bases, with 25 bases lying between them. The length of the CDR3 is 18 residues. Germline assignment: CDR1 TSWWSYY and CDR2 QGS. The CDR3 coding sequence is TGTGCTCTTGGGGAACTTTTCTTCCTATGGGGGTCTAAGTGGAAACTCATCTTT. It translates to CALGELFFLWGSKWKLIF.

The chain has TRDV1 and TRDJ1; 12 nucleotides align to TRDD3. Trimming took 5 bases from V and 4 from J; bases not matched to a gene: 5. CDR1 is TSWWSYY, CDR2 QGS, per germline. The CDR3 sequence is 15 residues long. The CDR3 bases are TGTGCTCTTGGGTACCCCTGGGGGATACGCGATAAACTCATCTTT. Translating it yields CALGYPWGIRDKLIF.

This rearrangement joins TRDV1 to TRDJ1; 9 nucleotides match TRDD3. Trimming removed 2 bases from V and 6 bases from J; junction bases left unmatched: 16. This CDR3 comprises 18 residues. The V gene's germline CDR1 is TSWWSYY and CDR2 QGS. The CDR3, as DNA: TGTGCTCTTGGGGAATTTTCCCCTACTTACTGGGGGACACATAAACTCATCTTT. This codes for CALGEFSPTYWGTHKLIF.

V is TRDV1 and J is TRDJ1; 10 bases align to TRDD3. Trimming took 5 bases from V and 0 from J; bases not matched to a gene: 24. CDR1 is TSWWSYY, CDR2 QGS, per germline. The CDR3 runs to 22 residues. CDR3 DNA sequence: TGTGCTCTTGGGCATACTTCCTACTTCGGGGTGGGGGATACCCTCAACACCGATAAACTCATCTTT. Protein product: CALGHTSYFGVGDTLNTDKLIF.

This clone was counted between two and nine times. V usage is TRDV1 and J usage is TRDJ1; 13 positions agree with TRDD3. The CDR3 has 24 amino acids. Germline CDR1 reads TSWWSYY; CDR2 reads QGS. V lost 2 bases to trimming and J lost 0 bases; unmatched junction nucleotides: 24. The CDR3 sequence is CALGEAVSTLYWGIRGTYTDKLIF. Written as DNA, the CDR3 is TGTGCTCTTGGGGAAGCGGTTTCAACATTGTACTGGGGGATACGCGGTACGTACACCGATAAACTCATCTTT.

This clone turned up a few times. V is TRDV1 and J is TRDJ1; 10 nucleotides match TRDD3. This CDR3 contains 19 residues. Germline V CDR1 and CDR2: TSWWSYY, QGS. After removal of 5 bases from V and 0 bases from J, the junction contained 15 bases not matched to a gene. CDR3 nucleotide sequence: TGTGCTCTTGGGTCGCCTTCCGGGGGGATACGCGAGCACACCGATAAACTCATCTTT. This translates into CALGSPSGGIREHTDKLIF.

V usage is TRDV1 and J usage is TRDJ1; possible D gene TRDD3, 6 bases. This CDR3 is 18 amino acids long. Between the trimmed V and J ends, which lost 4 bases and 0 bases, there was a span of 21 bases. Germline values: CDR1 TSWWSYY, CDR2 QGS. Here the CDR3 reads CALGAVRRWGLYTDKLIF. DNA for the CDR3: TGTGCTCTTGGGGCAGTCCGCCGCTGGGGATTGTACACCGATAAACTCATCTTT.

This chain joins TRDV1 and TRDJ1, with TRDD3 identical over 9 bases. The CDR3 contains 17 residues. The trim removed 4 bases at V and 4 bases at J, leaving 13 bases unmatched. Per the germline V gene, CDR1 is TSWWSYY and CDR2 is QGS. The CDR3 nucleotides read TGTGCTCTTGGGGCTTCTGACCCTGGGGGATTTATCGATAAACTCATCTTT. It codes for CALGASDPGGFIDKLIF.

This chain connects TRDV1 to TRDJ1, with TRDD3 identical over 12 bases. J gave up 0 bases and V 1 base, and 30 bases lay outside the gene matches. This CDR3 comprises 26 residues. Germline V gene data show CDR1 as TSWWSYY and CDR2 as QGS. The DNA for the CDR3 is TGTGCTCTTGGGGAACGAGGGGCGTGGGACGTGGGATACTGGGGGATACACGGGGATCACACCGATAAACTCATCTTT. It encodes CALGERGAWDVGYWGIHGDHTDKLIF.

This clone was counted between two and nine times. The rearrangement uses TRDV1 and TRDJ1; 11 bases are shared with TRDD3. This CDR3 has 21 residues. The germline V gene encodes CDR1 TSWWSYY and CDR2 QGS. V dropped 4 bases and J dropped 0; count of bases not matched to a gene: 19. The CDR3 loop is CALGAPVGVLGDRHYTDKLIF. CDR3 in DNA: TGTGCTCTTGGGGCCCCCGTGGGGGTACTGGGGGATAGACATTACACCGATAAACTCATCTTT.

This sequence joins TRDV1 and TRDJ1; 12 bases agree with TRDD3. The CDR3 consists of 21 residues. V lost 1 base to trimming and J lost 0 bases; unmatched junction nucleotides: 15. CDR1 and CDR2 from the germline V gene are TSWWSYY and QGS. The CDR3 region is CALGEPGGYGPNPGYTDKLIF. The DNA of the CDR3 is TGTGCTCTTGGGGAACCTGGGGGATACGGTCCCAACCCCGGGTACACCGATAAACTCATCTTT.

This clone showed up just a few times. V and J are TRDV1 and TRDJ1; D is possibly TRDD2 (9 bases). The CDR3 contains 20 residues. Germline assignment: CDR1 TSWWSYY and CDR2 QGS. With 4 bases removed from V and 4 bases from J, the gap between germline ends came to 31 bases. The CDR3 protein is CALGGGLPTDYGGSIDKLIF. Here the CDR3 DNA reads TGTGCTCTTGGGGGAGGCCTTCCTACGGATTATGGGGGATCCATCGATAAACTCATCTTT.

About this clone itself: Other DNA sequences in this specimen translate into the identical CDR3. The J gene is TRDJ1, the V gene TRDV1, with TRDD3 identical over 7 bases. CDR1 and CDR2 from the germline V gene are TSWWSYY and QGS. The CDR3 consists of 18 residues. Germline trimming cut 1 base from V and 3 bases from J; bases unmatched to any gene: 14. The CDR3 DNA reads TGTGCTCTTGGGGAACCACTAAGAATACTGGGGTTAGCCGATAAACTCATCTTT. It yields the protein CALGEPLRILGLADKLIF.

This clone has more than one count but fewer than ten. V usage is TRDV1 and J usage is TRDJ1; 7 nucleotides match TRDD3. Per the germline V gene, CDR1 is TSWWSYY and CDR2 is QGS. After removal of 2 bases from V and 10 bases from J, the junction contained 16 bases not matched to a gene. This CDR3 has 16 amino acids. The CDR3 is CALGEEHPNRTGALIF. CDR3 DNA sequence: TGTGCTCTTGGGGAAGAACATCCAAACCGGACTGGGGCACTCATCTTT.

The chain carries TRDV1 and TRDJ1; 9 nucleotides agree with TRDD2. The CDR3 runs 20 residues. Trimming at V came to 4 bases and at J to 1 base, leaving 19 bases not matched to a gene. CDR1 TSWWSYY and CDR2 QGS come from the germline V gene. CDR3 residues: CALGGPSYVWGSKGTDKLIF. The CDR3 bases are TGTGCTCTTGGGGGGCCTTCCTACGTCTGGGGCTCCAAGGGCACCGATAAACTCATCTTT.

This clone appeared once. The genes are TRDV1 and TRDJ1; 9 bases align to TRDD3. This CDR3 has 17 residues. Germline V gene data show CDR1 as TSWWSYY and CDR2 as QGS. V was pared by 3 bases and J by 0 bases, with 8 bases of the junction left unmatched. The DNA of the CDR3 is TGTGCTCTTGGGGAGACCGTACTGGGGGAGTACACCGATAAACTCATCTTT. Translation: CALGETVLGEYTDKLIF.

This clone was found a few times. V is TRDV1 and J is TRDJ1; 7 bases agree with TRDD2. Germline V CDR1 and CDR2: TSWWSYY, QGS. This CDR3 has 20 residues. V was pared by 9 bases and J by 0 bases, with 25 bases of the junction left unmatched. The CDR3 loop is CALQGTGTFLPLRYTDKLIF. The CDR3 bases are TGTGCTCTCCAGGGGACGGGGACTTTCCTACCCTTACGGTACACCGATAAACTCATCTTT.

This chain uses TRDV1 with TRDJ1; D is possibly TRDD2 (6 bases). V was pared by 3 bases and J by 2 bases, with 22 bases between. Germline CDR1 and CDR2: TSWWSYY and QGS. CDR3 size: 18 residues. The CDR3 spells CALGEVPRPHRKTDKLIF. The CDR3, as DNA: TGTGCTCTTGGGGAGGTTCCTAGGCCACACCGCAAGACCGATAAACTCATCTTT.

The J gene is TRDJ1, the V gene TRDV1, with TRDD3 matching 10 bases. Looked up from germline, CDR1 is TSWWSYY and CDR2 is QGS. V lost 1 base, J lost 3 bases, and 14 bases stayed unmatched. This CDR3 spans 19 amino acids. CDR3 region: CALGEQGIVLGDGADKLIF. The CDR3 DNA reads as TGTGCTCTTGGGGAACAGGGAATCGTACTGGGGGATGGCGCCGATAAACTCATCTTT.

The V and J genes are TRDV1 and TRDJ1; D possibly corresponds to TRDD3 (6 bases). The V end lost 0 bases, the J end lost 8 bases, and 25 bases lay between the germline ends. CDR1 and CDR2 (germline): TSWWSYY, QGS. The CDR3 contains 18 residues. CDR3 amino acids: CALGELPPTGLRKLKLIF. Here the CDR3 DNA reads TGTGCTCTTGGGGAACTTCCCCCCACTGGGTTGCGGAAACTCAAACTCATCTTT.

This chain links TRDV1 with TRDJ1; TRDD3 agrees at 12 bases. Trimming took 2 bases from V and 0 from J; bases not matched to a gene: 37. The CDR3 is 28 residues long. Germline V gene lookup returns CDR1 TSWWSYY and CDR2 QGS. The chain's CDR3 is CALGELKLPSPSAKGRSWGIRYTDKLIF. CDR3 in DNA: TGTGCTCTTGGGGAATTGAAGCTTCCTAGCCCTTCGGCGAAGGGTCGCTCCTGGGGGATACGGTACACCGATAAACTCATCTTT.

The chain links TRDV1 to TRDJ1, with 11 bases that match TRDD3. J gave up 4 bases and V 4 bases, and 17 bases lay outside the gene matches. The V gene's germline CDR1 is TSWWSYY and CDR2 QGS. The CDR3 extends over 19 amino acids. CDR3 in amino acids: CALGGRQPPVLGDNDKLIF. CDR3 bases: TGTGCTCTTGGGGGCAGGCAGCCCCCCGTACTGGGGGATAACGATAAACTCATCTTT.

In its sample, this clone was seen a few times. The chain joins TRDV1 to TRDJ1, with TRDD3 matching 9 bases. Looked up from germline, CDR1 is TSWWSYY and CDR2 is QGS. Trimming removed 3 bases from V and 0 bases from J; junction bases left unmatched: 11. This CDR3 comprises 18 residues. The CDR3 bases are TGTGCTCTTGGGGAGGTTTTCCGTACTGGGGGACACACCGATAAACTCATCTTT. This encodes CALGEVFRTGGHTDKLIF.

The chain couples TRDV1 to TRDJ1, with D possibly TRDD2 on 5 matching bases. Trimming removed 1 base from V and 2 bases from J, with 17 bases in between. Germline CDR1 reads TSWWSYY; CDR2 reads QGS. The CDR3 loop spans 17 amino acids. The CDR3 region is CALGEQAYAMGTDKLIF. Written as DNA, the CDR3 is TGTGCTCTTGGGGAACAAGCCTACGCGATGGGAACCGATAAACTCATCTTT.

This clone was found many times. This chain connects TRDV2 to TRDJ1, with TRDD3 matching 8 bases. The CDR3 has 20 amino acids. Germline V gene sequence: CDR1 GEAIGNYY, CDR2 EKD. With V trimmed by 1 base and J by 0 bases, 18 bases remained unmatched. CDR3 in amino acids: CACDTEPVLGGQKYTDKLIF. The DNA of the CDR3 is TGTGCCTGTGACACAGAGCCAGTACTGGGGGGCCAAAAGTACACCGATAAACTCATCTTT.

This clone was seen only a few times. The gene calls are TRDV1 and TRDJ1, with TRDD2 as a possible D gene (7 bases). CDR1 is TSWWSYY and CDR2 is QGS in the germline V gene. This CDR3 spans 16 amino acids. V shed 4 bases and J shed 0 bases, with 15 bases lying between them. The CDR3 region is CALGGFLPGDTDKLIF. The CDR3, as DNA: TGTGCTCTTGGGGGTTTCCTACCTGGGGACACCGATAAACTCATCTTT.

This clone was counted a few times. This chain links TRDV1 with TRDJ1, with 8 positions matching TRDD3. V was pared by 2 bases and J by 10 bases, with 24 bases of the junction left unmatched. CDR3 length equals 19 residues. Germline V gene data show CDR1 as TSWWSYY and CDR2 as QGS. CDR3 nucleotide sequence: TGTGCTCTTGGGGAAATCTTCTCTTCGGTACTGGGGGGACCCAGGGCACTCATCTTT. Protein: CALGEIFSSVLGGPRALIF.

The chain links TRDV1 to TRDJ1; 8 bases align to TRDD3. The J segment lost 2 bases and the V segment lost 3 bases, leaving 14 bases of the junction unmatched. CDR1 is TSWWSYY and CDR2 is QGS in the germline V gene. This CDR3 comprises 18 residues. The CDR3 is CALGDLAGGPPGTDKLIF. DNA of the CDR3: TGTGCTCTTGGGGATCTTGCTGGGGGACCCCCGGGGACCGATAAACTCATCTTT.